A selection of T cell receptor beta chains follows, all from one sample in a study of CD8+ T cells in alopecia areata. The repertoire was sequenced with immunoSEQ multiplex PCR; TCRdb's copy has only in-frame clones and lacks some. Here the sample spans over 150,000 clones, approximately 56% being singletons. The specimen was CD4+ T cells sorted from blood, collected at week 4, from a patient treated with tofacitinib. The source is a human donor with alopecia areata. CDR3s include the opening cysteine and the closing phenylalanine or tryptophan. D genes are given only for firm matches. The listing skips clone size in some rows; elsewhere it reads once, few, many or a size class.

size,D,J,V,length,CDR3,DNA
NA,NA,TRBJ2-3,TRBV9,14,CASSARTGTDTQYF,TGTGCCAGCAGCGCGAGGACAGGCACAGATACGCAGTATTTT
few,NA,TRBJ1-1,TRBV12-5,13,CASGPQPNTEAFF,TGTGCTAGTGGTCCACAGCCGAACACTGAAGCTTTCTTT
few,TRBD1,TRBJ1-5,TRBV9,13,CASSEGQGKPQHF,TGTGCCAGCAGCGAGGGACAGGGGAAGCCCCAGCATTTT
once,TRBD1,TRBJ1-3,TRBV6-5,15,CASRLQGAGGNTIYF,TGTGCCAGCAGATTACAGGGGGCAGGAGGAAACACCATATATTTT
NA,TRBD1,TRBJ1-1,TRBV7-9,14,CASSSWTGVTEAFF,TGTGCCAGCAGCTCATGGACAGGGGTGACTGAAGCTTTCTTT
NA,NA,TRBJ1-3,TRBV5-6,14,CASSPATSGNTIYF,TGTGCCAGCAGCCCAGCGACCTCTGGAAACACCATATATTTT
NA,NA,TRBJ2-7,TRBV6-6,13,CASQEGPSYEQYF,TGTGCCAGCCAAGAGGGTCCCTCCTACGAGCAGTACTTC
few,TRBD1,TRBJ1-3,TRBV29-1,13,CSAGQGAGNTIYF,TGCAGCGCCGGACAGGGGGCTGGAAACACCATATATTTT
NA,NA,TRBJ2-7,TRBV7-2,12,CASSLVSALQYF,TGTGCCAGCAGCTTAGTATCCGCGCTGCAGTACTTC
few,TRBD2,TRBJ2-7,TRBV29-1,14,CSVRGRGPLYEQYF,TGCAGCGTCCGCGGGAGGGGGCCCCTCTACGAGCAGTACTTC
NA,NA,TRBJ2-7,TRBV29-1,12,CSVDGGTYEQYF,TGCAGCGTCGACGGGGGAACCTACGAGCAGTACTTC
few,NA,TRBJ1-5,TRBV10-3,15,CAISELPGTGQPQHF,TGTGCCATCAGTGAGCTCCCAGGGACGGGTCAGCCCCAGCATTTT
NA,NA,TRBJ2-2,TRBV4-3,17,CASSQDRLRSNTGELFF,TGCGCCAGCAGCCAAGATCGTTTGCGGTCGAACACCGGGGAGCTGTTTTTT
NA,NA,TRBJ2-3,TRBV29-1,14,CSVPGGSRTDTQYF,TGCAGCGTTCCAGGGGGGTCTCGCACAGATACGCAGTATTTT
once,NA,TRBJ2-2,TRBV30,16,CAWSVWRGANTGELFF,TGTGCCTGGAGTGTTTGGCGTGGGGCGAACACCGGGGAGCTGTTTTTT
NA,NA,TRBJ2-3,TRBV5-6,16,CASSHRSLLVFSTQYF,TGTGCCAGCAGCCACCGATCACTTCTAGTATTCAGTACGCAGTATTTT
few,NA,TRBJ1-6,TRBV4-3,14,CASSHVTDGSPLHF,TGCGCCAGCAGCCATGTGACAGATGGTTCACCCCTCCACTTT
few,NA,TRBJ1-1,TRBV6-6,14,CASRPVGQVTEAFF,TGTGCCAGCAGGCCGGTAGGGCAAGTGACTGAAGCTTTCTTT
NA,NA,TRBJ2-5,TRBV4-2,15,CASSLRLVGEETQYF,TGTGCCAGCAGCCTTCGACTAGTTGGGGAGGAGACCCAGTACTTC
few,TRBD1,TRBJ1-1,TRBV28,12,CASSDRGTEAFF,TGTGCCAGCAGCGACAGGGGGACTGAAGCTTTCTTT
NA,TRBD2,TRBJ2-5,TRBV27,14,CASSTGTSGETQYF,TGTGCCAGCAGTACCGGGACTAGCGGTGAGACCCAGTACTTC
once,TRBD1,TRBJ2-2,TRBV2,13,CASRTGETGELFF,TGTGCCAGCCGGACAGGGGAAACCGGGGAGCTGTTTTTT
NA,TRBD1,TRBJ1-6,TRBV6-5,15,CASSRQGNANSPLHF,TGTGCCAGCAGTCGACAGGGGAACGCTAATTCACCCCTCCACTTT
NA,TRBD1,TRBJ1-2,TRBV30,12,CALQGAGYGYTF,TGTGCCCTTCAGGGGGCGGGATATGGCTACACCTTC
NA,NA,TRBJ2-5,TRBV5-4,14,CASSPPSDQETQYF,TGTGCCAGCAGCCCCCCTAGCGATCAAGAGACCCAGTACTTC
NA,TRBD2,TRBJ2-3,TRBV29-1,13,CSVEDVGLAEQYF,TGCAGCGTTGAAGACGTCGGACTAGCGGAGCAGTATTTT
NA,TRBD2,TRBJ2-3,TRBV29-1,13,CSVRTSGTDTQYF,TGCAGCGTCAGGACTAGCGGCACAGATACGCAGTATTTT
NA,NA,TRBJ1-5,TRBV7-9,13,CASSLGGDQPQHF,TGTGCCAGCAGCTTAGGAGGGGATCAGCCCCAGCATTTT
NA,NA,TRBJ1-2,TRBV7-6,13,CASSSRSSYGYTF,TGTGCCAGCAGCTCCAGGTCCTCCTATGGCTACACCTTC
NA,NA,TRBJ2-7,TRBV25-1,15,CASSDRPRDDYEQYF,TGTGCCAGCAGTGATAGGCCAAGGGACGACTACGAGCAGTACTTC
NA,NA,TRBJ2-7,TRBV20-1,11,CSAHTLYEQYF,TGCAGTGCGCACACCCTTTACGAGCAGTACTTC
NA,NA,TRBJ1-2,TRBV30,13,CAWSGGGNYGYTF,TGTGCCTGGAGTGGAGGGGGTAACTATGGCTACACCTTC
few,NA,TRBJ2-3,TRBV29-1,12,CSAEGGGDTQYF,TGCAGCGCCGAAGGAGGGGGAGATACGCAGTATTTT
NA,NA,TRBJ1-2,TRBV28,15,CASSPPPGEREGYTF,TGTGCCAGCAGTCCCCCGCCAGGGGAGCGGGAGGGCTACACCTTC
few,NA,TRBJ1-5,TRBV28,12,CASSLGPQPQHF,TGTGCCAGCAGTTTAGGACCTCAGCCCCAGCATTTT
NA,NA,TRBJ2-2,TRBV30,15,CAWSVDSRDTGELFF,TGTGCCTGGAGTGTGGATTCGCGAGACACCGGGGAGCTGTTTTTT
once,NA,TRBJ1-1,TRBV5-1,15,CASSLGRARGDEAFF,TGCGCCAGCAGCTTGGGGCGGGCTAGGGGTGATGAAGCTTTCTTT
NA,TRBD1,TRBJ2-7,TRBV2,14,CASSRDRGSYEQYF,TGTGCCAGCAGCCGGGACAGGGGTTCCTACGAGCAGTACTTC
NA,NA,TRBJ1-6,TRBV10-2,12,CATQYGNSPLHF,TGCGCCACCCAGTATGGGAATTCACCCCTCCACTTT
NA,NA,TRBJ2-7,TRBV4-1,17,CASSPILYRQGGNEQYF,TGCGCCAGCAGCCCCATTCTCTATCGGCAGGGTGGGAACGAGCAGTACTTC
NA,TRBD1,TRBJ1-4,TRBV5-4,15,CASSLEAGGGEKLFF,TGTGCCAGCAGCTTGGAGGCAGGGGGGGGTGAAAAACTGTTTTTT
few,NA,TRBJ2-7,TRBV29-1,13,CSVVDTTVYEQYF,TGCAGCGTTGTGGATACGACAGTCTACGAGCAGTACTTC
NA,TRBD1,TRBJ2-1,TRBV30,15,CAFPRGTGTTDEQFF,TGTGCCTTCCCAAGGGGGACAGGGACTACGGATGAGCAGTTCTTC
NA,NA,TRBJ1-2,TRBV30,13,CAWSDATGSGYTF,TGTGCCTGGAGTGACGCGACAGGTAGTGGCTACACCTTC
NA,NA,TRBJ1-1,TRBV20-1,9,CIVDTEAFF,TGCATTGTGGACACTGAAGCTTTCTTT
few,NA,TRBJ2-5,TRBV5-1,15,CASSLAGRKGETQYF,TGCGCCAGCAGCTTGGCCGGCAGGAAAGGGGAGACCCAGTACTTC
NA,NA,TRBJ2-5,TRBV10-3,13,CAISGSSRETQYF,TGTGCCATCAGTGGTAGTAGCAGAGAGACCCAGTACTTC
NA,NA,TRBJ1-5,TRBV5-1,14,CASSFRNSNQPQHF,TGCGCCAGCAGCTTCCGAAATAGCAATCAGCCCCAGCATTTT
NA,NA,TRBJ2-1,TRBV30,14,CAWSSAPVSNEQFF,TGTGCCTGGAGCTCTGCCCCGGTTTCCAATGAGCAGTTCTTC
NA,NA,TRBJ2-5,TRBV11-1,17,CASSLARGFDRQETQYF,TGTGCCAGCAGCTTAGCGCGGGGATTTGACAGGCAAGAGACCCAGTACTTC
NA,NA,TRBJ2-7,TRBV7-4,13,CASWDLLPYEQYF,TGTGCCAGCTGGGACCTTCTGCCTTACGAGCAGTACTTC
NA,NA,TRBJ1-1,TRBV7-2,14,CASSSPRADTEAFF,TGTGCCAGCAGCTCCCCCCGGGCCGACACTGAAGCTTTCTTT
NA,NA,TRBJ1-2,TRBV6-6,14,CASSTRWGDYGYTF,TGTGCCAGCAGTACCCGGTGGGGGGACTATGGCTACACCTTC
NA,NA,TRBJ2-7,TRBV30,14,CAWINRRVGYEQYF,TGTGCCTGGATAAATAGAAGGGTGGGCTACGAGCAGTACTTC
NA,NA,TRBJ1-1,TRBV5-1,16,CASSFGDRLSDTEAFF,TGCGCCAGCAGCTTCGGGGATCGGCTAAGCGACACTGAAGCTTTCTTT
NA,NA,TRBJ2-3,TRBV30,12,CAWSARSDTQYF,TGTGCCTGGAGCGCGCGGTCAGATACGCAGTATTTT
few,NA,TRBJ1-1,TRBV7-9,17,CASSLAPLLNRRTEAFF,TGTGCCAGCAGCTTAGCCCCTCTCCTTAACAGAAGAACTGAAGCTTTCTTT
few,NA,TRBJ2-7,TRBV5-1,15,CASSPTDPRAYEQYF,TGCGCCAGCAGCCCGACCGACCCGAGGGCCTACGAGCAGTACTTC
NA,NA,TRBJ1-2,TRBV20-1,11,CSARLGGGYTF,TGCAGTGCTAGGTTGGGTGGTGGCTACACCTTC